These 11 T cell receptor beta chains were sequenced from one sample in a study of glioma-infiltrating T cells. Amplification of TCR alpha and beta CDR3 regions from RNA used iRepertoire nested multiplex PCR. TCRdb re-called the multiplex PCR reads with MiXCR, one entry per CDR3 protein. The sample has around 190,000 distinct CDR3 sequences, around 45% seen once. The sequenced sample was glioma tissue, nonneoplastic brain tissue, or PBMCs (not recorded which). The receptors were sampled from a human donor with low-grade glioma or glioblastoma, undergoing nonglioma brain surgery, or in good health (not recorded which).

This clonotype was seen a single time. The chain couples TRBV19 to TRBJ2-3; TRBD2 aligns across 7 bases. V was clipped by 5 bases and J by 0 bases; unmatched bases: 5. This CDR3 region has 15 residues. The germline V gene has CDR1 LNHDA and CDR2 SQIVND (reference sequence). The CDR3 nucleotides are TGTGCCAGTAGTCAACTAGCGTCTAGCACAGATACGCAGTATTTT. This codes for CASSQLASSTDTQYF.

Of note for this clonotype: This clone may be a read error of a much larger clone one base away. The J gene is TRBJ1-2, the V gene TRBV27; D is undetermined. V dropped 6 bases and J dropped 8 bases, with 28 bases sitting between them. The length of the CDR3 is 17 residues. Per germline, CDR1 MNHEY and CDR2 SMNVEV (reference sequence). The chain's CDR3 is CASRLIHLKERVWGYTF. In DNA form, the CDR3 reads TGTGCCAGCAGGCTTATCCACTTAAAGGAGAGGGTTTGGGGCTACACCTTC.

A few counts support this clonotype. V gene TRBV12-3 or TRBV12-4 combines with J gene TRBJ2-5, with D perhaps given as TRBD1 or TRBD2 (5 bases each). The CDR3 loop spans 14 amino acids. Trimming cost V 5 bases and J 0 bases, with 10 bases left between them. CDR3 bases: TGTGCCAGCAGTGACCGGGACGACCAAGAGACCCAGTACTTC. Its protein is CASSDRDDQETQYF.

The V call is TRBV19, the J call TRBJ2-5; D possibly uses TRBD1 or TRBD2 (5 bases each). The V end lost 0 bases, the J end lost 5 bases, and 10 bases lay between the germline ends. This CDR3 has 14 amino acids. CDR1 and CDR2 from the germline V gene are LNHDA and SQIVND (reference sequence). The CDR3 region has the DNA TGTGCCAGTAGTATAGATCAAGGGGACGAGACCCAGTACTTC. Residues: CASSIDQGDETQYF.

V and J are TRBV29-1 and TRBJ2-1; no definite D call. CDR1 SQVTM and CDR2 ANQGSEA come from the germline V gene. The CDR3 has 12 residues. Trimming shortened V by 4 bases and J by 7 bases, and 11 bases separated the two germline ends. CDR3 in amino acids: CSVVASRNEQFF. CDR3 nucleotides: TGCAGCGTTGTGGCCAGCAGAAATGAGCAGTTCTTC.

This clonotype occurred once. V is TRBV29-1 and J is TRBJ1-4; TRBD1 is a possible D gene (6 bases). Looked up from germline, CDR1 is SQVTM and CDR2 is ANQGSEA. The CDR3 spans 17 residues. The CDR3 nucleotides are TGCGCCAGCAGCCAAGAATCACCGACAGGAAGAAATGAAAAACTGTTTTTT. Translated: CASSQESPTGRNEKLFF.

In its sample, this clonotype was seen many times. The V and J genes are TRBV2 and TRBJ2-1; tentatively, D is TRBD2 (6 bases). CDR1 SNHLY and CDR2 FYNNEI come from the germline V gene. V lost 4 bases and J 2 bases, leaving 9 bases between the germline ends. CDR3 length: 14 residues. The CDR3 DNA reads as TGTGCCAGCAGTGGGGGGGTCGCCTACAATGAGCAGTTCTTC. This encodes CASSGGVAYNEQFF. The whole variable domain, filled in from reference TRBV2 and TRBJ2-1, reads EPEVTQTPSHQVTQMGQEVILRCVPISNHLYFYWYRQILGQKVEFLVSFYNNEISEKSEIFDDQFSVERPDGSNFTLKIRSTKLEDSAMYFCASSGGVAYNEQFFGPGTRLTVL.

This clonotype was counted ten times or more. The rearrangement joins TRBV28 to TRBJ1-5; 8 bases fit TRBD1. This CDR3 region has 15 residues. Germline V gives CDR1 MDHEN, CDR2 SYDVKM. The trim removed 8 bases at V and 0 bases at J, leaving 6 bases unmatched. The CDR3 DNA follows: TGTGCCAGCCTTAACAGGGGGAGTAGCAATCAGCCCCAGCATTTT. Amino acid sequence: CASLNRGSSNQPQHF.

This clonotype was detected only once. The chain recombines TRBV7-2 with TRBJ2-1, with 12 bases lining up with TRBD2. This CDR3 region has 19 residues. From germline, CDR1 is SGHTA and CDR2 FQGNSA. J lost 9 bases, V lost 5 bases, and 20 bases had no gene match. The CDR3 here is CASSQDIPGLAGTRGEQFF. CDR3 bases: TGTGCCAGCAGCCAAGACATCCCGGGACTAGCGGGCACCCGGGGTGAGCAGTTCTTC.

A remark on this clonotype: At one end, the junction sequence differs from germline, possibly due to a read error. CDR3 sequence reads: CAGSPAITGNTEAFF. The CDR3 region has the DNA TGCGCCGGCAGCCCTGCGATCACGGGGAACACTGAAGCTTTCTTT. V usage is TRBV3-1 and J usage is TRBJ1-1; no definite D call. This CDR3 region has 15 residues. Germline CDR1 LGHDT, CDR2 YNNKEL (reference sequence).

The V and J genes are TRBV6-1 and TRBJ1-3; the D gene is possibly TRBD1 (6 bases). The V end lost 6 bases, the J end lost 0 bases, and 18 bases lay between the germline ends. The CDR3 loop spans 17 amino acids. The germline gives CDR1 MNHNS, CDR2 SASEGT. CDR3 DNA sequence: TGTGCCAGCAGCGAGAGAACAGGGTTGGGCTCTGGAAACACCATATATTTT. Its translation: CASSERTGLGSGNTIYF.